The 30 T cell receptor beta chains listed next were all sequenced from one sample in a study of blood T cell repertoires in COVID-19. Measured with immunoSEQ multiplex PCR; TCRdb has only the in-frame clones, and not every one. The sample has 300,000 or so clones, approximately 92% seen once. The specimen was PBMCs or T cells enriched from blood (not recorded which). The receptors derive from a woman in her twenties or thirties who had recovered from COVID-19.

This chain joins TRBV25-1 and TRBJ2-7; 7 bases align to TRBD1. The junction had 10 bases not matched to a gene; V was cut back by 6 bases and J by 5 bases. CDR1 MGHDK and CDR2 SYGVNS come from the germline V gene. The CDR3 spans 14 residues. DNA of the CDR3: TGTGCCAGCAGGGCGACAGGGAAAGACCACGAGCAGTACTTC. It translates to CASRATGKDHEQYF.

The V and J genes are TRBV7-9 and TRBJ2-7, with 13 bases fitting TRBD2. From germline, CDR1 is SEHNR and CDR2 FQNEAQ (reference sequence). The CDR3 extends over 16 amino acids. Losses at the gene ends were 5 bases for V and 4 bases for J; bases not matched to a gene: 8. The CDR3 bases are TGTGCCAGCAGCCAAACTAGCGGGAGGGCCGTATACGAGCAGTACTTC. This encodes CASSQTSGRAVYEQYF.

In its sample, this clone was seen once. V gene TRBV4-2 combines with J gene TRBJ1-4; D is perhaps TRBD1 (5 bases). The length of the CDR3 is 15 residues. Between the trimmed V and J ends, which lost 1 base and 0 bases, there was a span of 6 bases. Germline CDR1 is LGHNA and CDR2 is YNFKEQ. CDR3 in DNA: TGTGCCAGCAGCCAAGCAGGGACAACTAATGAAAAACTGTTTTTT. Residues: CASSQAGTTNEKLFF.

The chain has TRBV10-3 and TRBJ2-7; 7 nucleotides align to TRBD2. The ends lost 8 bases at V and 2 bases at J; junction bases unmatched: 6. The CDR3 totals 13 residues. Germline loops: CDR1 ENHRY, CDR2 SYGVKD. The DNA of the CDR3 is TGTGCCATCGGGCCCGGGGGGACCTACGAGCAGTACTTC. Amino acid sequence: CAIGPGGTYEQYF.

V gene TRBV11-1 combines with J gene TRBJ2-5; D unclear. The V and J ends lost 6 bases and 4 bases respectively, with 21 bases between them. In germline, CDR1 is SGHAT, CDR2 FQDESV (reference sequence). The CDR3 runs 16 residues. The CDR3 DNA reads TGTGCCAGCAGTCGGCTCACCCTAGTTTTCCCAGAGACCCAGTACTTC. Protein: CASSRLTLVFPETQYF.

V usage is TRBV4-1 and J usage is TRBJ2-7; 12 positions match TRBD2. The CDR3 has 16 residues. Trimming cost V 3 bases and J 4 bases; bases outside gene matches: 7. In germline, CDR1 is MGHRA, CDR2 YSYEKL. For the CDR3, the DNA is TGCGCCAGCAGCCAGCCGACTAGCGGGAGAAGATACGAGCAGTACTTC. Translation: CASSQPTSGRRYEQYF.

This sequence joins TRBV30 and TRBJ1-5, with D possibly being TRBD1 (6 bases). This CDR3 has 14 amino acids. Trimming took off 1 base at V and 4 bases at J, with 11 bases between the two ends. Germline loops: CDR1 GTSNPN, CDR2 SVGIG (reference sequence). DNA of the CDR3: TGTGCCTGGAGTGACAGGGAGAGGAATCAGCCCCAGCATTTT. As protein: CAWSDRERNQPQHF.

This chain uses TRBV11-1 with TRBJ2-1; D is perhaps TRBD1 (6 bases). Trimming stripped 5 bases from V and 4 bases from J, with 18 bases between. Germline V gene lookup returns CDR1 SGHAT and CDR2 FQDESV (reference sequence). The CDR3 totals 16 residues. CDR3 nucleotides: TGTGCCAGCAGCCCCAGCGGCCGGGACATTTACAATGAGCAGTTCTTC. This codes for CASSPSGRDIYNEQFF.

The genes are TRBV29-1 and TRBJ1-4; 8 nucleotides match TRBD1. The germline gives CDR1 SQVTM, CDR2 ANQGSEA. V was clipped by 3 bases and J by 7 bases; unmatched bases: 7. This CDR3 spans 14 amino acids. CDR3 sequence reads: CSVDGTGRGEKLFF. For the CDR3, the DNA is TGCAGCGTTGACGGGACAGGAAGAGGTGAAAAACTGTTTTTT.

This sequence joins TRBV9 and TRBJ1-1; 7 bases are shared with TRBD1. The CDR3 has 15 amino acids. Trimming took 4 bases from V and 1 from J; bases not matched to a gene: 7. The germline gives CDR1 SGDLS, CDR2 YYNGEE. The CDR3 here is CASSPRQGGNTEAFF. DNA for the CDR3: TGTGCCAGCAGCCCGCGACAGGGAGGGAACACTGAAGCTTTCTTT.

The J gene is TRBJ2-3, the V gene TRBV30; the D is unclear. Germline V gene data show CDR1 as GTSNPN and CDR2 as SVGIG (reference sequence). The CDR3 runs to 14 residues. Trimming left V 3 bases short and J 4 bases short, with 14 bases between. The CDR3 region is CAWRGLALPDTQYF. The CDR3 bases are TGTGCCTGGAGAGGATTAGCCCTCCCAGATACGCAGTATTTT.

The chain recombines TRBV4-1 with TRBJ1-2; tentative D call: TRBD1 (5 bases). The CDR3 contains 14 residues. Germline loops: CDR1 MGHRA, CDR2 YSYEKL. The V and J ends lost 1 base and 5 bases respectively, with 11 bases between them. The chain's CDR3 is CASSQAAGPYGYTF. The CDR3 coding sequence is TGCGCCAGCAGCCAAGCCGCGGGACCTTATGGCTACACCTTC.

This sequence joins TRBV7-2 and TRBJ2-1; perhaps TRBD2 as D (6 bases). The CDR3 runs 15 residues. The V gene lost 0 bases and the J gene lost 7 bases, with 13 bases spanning the gap. Per germline, CDR1 SGHTA and CDR2 FQGNSA. The CDR3 DNA reads TGTGCCAGCAGCTTAGCTTCGGGACTGGTAAATGAGCAGTTCTTC. Translated: CASSLASGLVNEQFF.

The J gene is TRBJ2-7, the V gene TRBV6-5, with D possibly matching TRBD1 (5 bases). V shed 4 bases and J shed 0 bases, with 10 bases lying between them. The CDR3 runs to 14 residues. Germline loops: CDR1 MNHEY, CDR2 SVGAGI. CDR3 DNA sequence: TGTGCCAGCAGTTTCCAGGGCAACTCCTACGAGCAGTACTTC. It specifies CASSFQGNSYEQYF.

The chain carries TRBV19 and TRBJ1-3; D might be TRBD1 (6 bases). The V and J ends lost 5 bases and 0 bases respectively, with 14 bases between them. CDR1 LNHDA and CDR2 SQIVND come from the germline V gene (reference sequence). This CDR3 is 16 amino acids long. In DNA form, the CDR3 reads TGTGCCAGTAGTCGGGACATAACTCTCTCTGGAAACACCATATATTTT. Protein: CASSRDITLSGNTIYF.

A few counts support this clone. J is TRBJ2-7 and V is TRBV10-3; D is unresolved. Per the germline V gene, CDR1 is ENHRY and CDR2 is SYGVKD. The V and J ends lost 3 bases and 3 bases respectively, with 6 bases between them. The CDR3 extends over 12 amino acids. The CDR3 region has the DNA TGTGCCATCAGTGAACATCTCTACGAGCAGTACTTC. Encoded protein: CAISEHLYEQYF.

The CDR3 region is CASSPLGAQMETQYF. The CDR3 DNA follows: TGTGCCAGTAGCCCCTTGGGGGCGCAAATGGAGACCCAGTACTTC. The chain combines TRBV19 with TRBJ2-5; possibly TRBD1 for D (6 bases). Trimming left V 6 bases short and J 5 bases short, with 19 bases between. The germline V gene encodes CDR1 LNHDA and CDR2 SQIVND (reference sequence). The CDR3 is 15 residues long.

This chain connects TRBV5-4 to TRBJ2-5; a possible D gene is TRBD2 (7 bases). The CDR3 is 15 residues long. Looked up from germline, CDR1 is SGHNT and CDR2 is YYREEE (reference sequence). The V and J ends lost 4 bases and 4 bases respectively, with 17 bases between them. CDR3 sequence (DNA): TGTGCCAGCAGCCATATCCGGGGGGCTCGAGAGACCCAGTACTTC. As protein: CASSHIRGARETQYF.

This rearrangement joins TRBV6-2 or TRBV6-3 to TRBJ1-5, with TRBD1 matching over 10 bases. This CDR3 has 15 amino acids. V dropped 2 bases and J dropped 7; count of bases not matched to a gene: 5. Germline V gene lookup returns CDR1 MNHEY and CDR2 SVGEGT. Written as DNA, the CDR3 is TGTGCCAGCAGTTACGGGACAGGGGCAGGGCAGCCCCAGCATTTT. Its protein product is CASSYGTGAGQPQHF.

This clone was seen once. The chain links TRBV4-2 to TRBJ1-5, with D tentatively TRBD1 (6 bases). Between the trimmed V and J ends, which lost 6 bases and 3 bases, there was a span of 12 bases. The CDR3 contains 14 residues. Germline V CDR1 and CDR2: LGHNA, YNFKEQ. The CDR3 DNA sequence: TGTGCCAGCAGTTCGGACAGCTACAATCAGCCCCAGCATTTT. Encoded protein: CASSSDSYNQPQHF.

The chain is built from TRBV7-9 and TRBJ1-2, with D possibly TRBD1 on 5 matching bases. Germline assignment: CDR1 SEHNR and CDR2 FQNEAQ (reference sequence). The CDR3 covers 15 residues. V was clipped by 0 bases and J by 4 bases, with 12 bases between them. CDR3 bases: TGTGCCAGCAGCTTAGCCCTGGGGCAGTCCTATGGCTACACCTTC. This codes for CASSLALGQSYGYTF. The whole variable domain, filled in from reference TRBV7-9 and TRBJ1-2, reads DTGVSQNPRHKITKRGQNVTFRCDPISEHNRLYWYRQTLGQGPEFLTYFQNEAQLEKSRLLSDRFSAERPKGSFSTLEIQRTEQGDSAMYLCASSLALGQSYGYTFGSGTRLTVV.

This clone was seen just once. This chain connects TRBV3-1 (or the pseudogene TRBV3-2) to TRBJ1-1; D not resolved. The CDR3 has 12 residues. Trimming removed 3 bases from V and 3 bases from J, with 5 bases in between. The germline V gene encodes CDR1 LGHDT and CDR2 YNNKEL (reference sequence). CDR3 in amino acids: CASSHPDTEAFF. CDR3 nucleotides: TGTGCCAGCAGCCACCCCGACACTGAAGCTTTCTTT.

The chain has TRBV9 and TRBJ2-1; D is possibly TRBD1 (6 bases). V lost 7 bases and J lost 7, with 18 bases in between. The CDR3 totals 14 residues. The germline V gene has CDR1 SGDLS and CDR2 YYNGEE. CDR3 sequence (DNA): TGTGCCAGCTCCGGACAGCCTGGGGAAAATGAGCAGTTCTTC. Protein product: CASSGQPGENEQFF.

This chain uses TRBV6-4 with TRBJ2-3, with TRBD1 as a possible D gene (6 bases). The germline gives CDR1 MRHNA, CDR2 SNTAGT. Trimming removed 3 bases at V and 4 bases at J, with 17 bases between. CDR3 length: 16 amino acids. The CDR3 DNA reads as TGTGCCAGCAGTGAAACCGACAGGTCGCTCGCAGATACGCAGTATTTT. Translated: CASSETDRSLADTQYF.

In DNA form, the CDR3 reads TGTGCCAGCAGCCAAGCCCGGTCTAGCGCTACCGGGGAGCTGTTTTTT. Protein product: CASSQARSSATGELFF. The rearrangement joins TRBV4-2 to TRBJ2-2; D is perhaps TRBD2 (6 bases). The length of the CDR3 is 16 residues. The germline V and J ends were trimmed by 1 base and 5 bases, with 14 bases remaining between them. CDR1 is LGHNA, CDR2 YNFKEQ, per germline.

V is TRBV6-2 or TRBV6-3 and J is TRBJ2-5; maybe TRBD2 (6 bases). In germline, CDR1 is MNHEY, CDR2 SVGEGT. V was clipped by 5 bases and J by 10 bases, with 17 bases between them. The CDR3 is 13 amino acids. The CDR3, as DNA: TGTGCCAGCAGTCACCCGGGGACTCTGGGCCAGTACTTC. Protein: CASSHPGTLGQYF.

The chain joins TRBV12-3 or TRBV12-4 to TRBJ2-7; D unresolved. This CDR3 contains 13 residues. Trimming cost V 5 bases and J 3 bases, with 11 bases left between them. CDR3 amino acids: CASSPSSGYEQYF. CDR3 sequence (DNA): TGTGCCAGCAGTCCCTCCTCAGGCTACGAGCAGTACTTC.

This rearrangement joins TRBV28 to TRBJ1-5, with D hard to call. CDR1 MDHEN and CDR2 SYDVKM come from the germline V gene. Trimming shortened V by 6 bases and J by 1 base, and 13 bases separated the two germline ends. CDR3 length: 15 residues. This CDR3 reads CASRPEGESNQPQHF. CDR3 sequence (DNA): TGTGCCAGCAGACCTGAGGGAGAAAGCAATCAGCCCCAGCATTTT.

J is TRBJ2-1 and V is TRBV5-1; no firm D call. Per germline, CDR1 SGHRS and CDR2 YFSETQ. The CDR3 extends over 12 amino acids. V was clipped by 2 bases and J by 4 bases, with 4 bases between them. The CDR3 region is CASSFEYNEQFF. CDR3 DNA sequence: TGCGCCAGCAGCTTCGAGTACAATGAGCAGTTCTTC.

The genes are TRBV9 and TRBJ2-1, with TRBD2 matching over 9 bases. Germline V gene sequence: CDR1 SGDLS, CDR2 YYNGEE. CDR3 length: 15 residues. J lost 7 bases, V lost 0 bases, and 5 bases had no gene match. The CDR3 region is CASSVGSSGINEQFF. In DNA form, the CDR3 reads TGTGCCAGCAGCGTAGGTTCTAGCGGGATTAATGAGCAGTTCTTC.